The 29 T cell receptor beta chains below were found in one sample sequenced in a study of control samples from healthy donors and cancer patients. Method: immunoSEQ multiplex PCR; TCRdb's copy keeps in-frame clones and lacks some. This table has around 100,000 clones, 87% appearing once. Sequencing used blood. The source is a woman between 50 and 59 years old in good health.

The rearrangement links TRBV7-3 to TRBJ2-1; D tentatively fits TRBD1 or TRBD2 (5 bases each). Trimming shortened V by 6 bases and J by 5 bases, and 14 bases separated the two germline ends. Germline V gives CDR1 SGHTA, CDR2 FQGTGA. The length of the CDR3 is 14 residues. The CDR3 sequence: CASRRGPSDNEQFF. CDR3 DNA: TGTGCCAGCAGGAGGGGCCCCTCTGACAATGAGCAGTTCTTC.

The rearrangement joins TRBV6-2 or TRBV6-3 to TRBJ2-7, with unresolved D. The CDR3 is made up of 14 amino acids. V was trimmed by 0 bases and J by 6 bases, leaving 12 bases between them. Germline loops: CDR1 MNHEY, CDR2 SVGEGT. For the CDR3, the DNA is TGTGCCAGCAGTTACTCCATACAAGTTATCGAGCAGTACGTC. This codes for CASSYSIQVIEQYV.

The chain combines TRBV9 with TRBJ2-7; TRBD2 might be the D (5 bases). The CDR3 is 15 residues long. Germline CDR1 reads SGDLS; CDR2 reads YYNGEE. The V and J ends lost 2 bases and 7 bases respectively, with 19 bases between them. CDR3 coding DNA: TGTGCCAGCAGCGTCGCGGGCCCAGGTCTGGGAGAGCAGTACGTC. Translated, it gives CASSVAGPGLGEQYV.

The CDR3 loop reads CASSLGLPGAFNEKLFF. The CDR3, as DNA: TGCGCCAGCAGCTTAGGTCTCCCCGGGGCCTTTAATGAAAAACTGTTTTTT. The V and J genes are TRBV5-1 and TRBJ1-4; weak D call: TRBD1 (5 bases). V lost 2 bases to trimming and J lost 4 bases, with 18 bases between them. Germline V CDR1 and CDR2: SGHRS, YFSETQ. This CDR3 contains 17 residues.

The rearrangement links TRBV20-1 to TRBJ2-1; TRBD2 might be the D (5 bases). CDR3 size: 12 residues. From germline, CDR1 is DFQATT and CDR2 SNEGSKA (reference sequence). V was shortened by 3 bases and J by 8 bases, with 11 bases between the two germline ends. In DNA form, the CDR3 reads TGCAGTGCTAGTCTAGCAAGCGATGAGCAGTTCTTC. Translation gives CSASLASDEQFF.

The chain employs TRBV9 and TRBJ2-3; D possibly matches TRBD1 or TRBD2 (5 bases each). Germline loops: CDR1 SGDLS, CDR2 YYNGEE. The CDR3 has 15 residues. Between the trimmed V and J ends, which lost 4 bases and 4 bases, there was a span of 16 bases. The CDR3 DNA is TGTGCCAGCAGCCCCCGAGGTGGGGGAGCAGATACGCAGTATTTT. This gives the protein CASSPRGGGADTQYF.

The chain's CDR3 is CASSRVLGDTQYF. CDR3 coding DNA: TGCGCCAGCAGCCGAGTTCTTGGGGATACGCAGTATTTT. The chain carries TRBV4-3 and TRBJ2-3; D call uncertain. Trimming shortened V by 4 bases and J by 6 bases, and 11 bases separated the two germline ends. The germline gives CDR1 LGHNA, CDR2 YSLEER. The CDR3 runs 13 residues.

J is TRBJ2-5 and V is TRBV29-1; D remains ambiguous. Germline CDR1 reads SQVTM; CDR2 reads ANQGSEA. Trimming shortened V by 4 bases and J by 5 bases, and 17 bases separated the two germline ends. This CDR3 has 14 residues. The CDR3 loop is CSVGGNMAEETQYF. CDR3 coding DNA: TGCAGCGTTGGGGGTAATATGGCGGAGGAGACCCAGTACTTC.

This clone has a handful of counts. The chain links TRBV30 to TRBJ2-3; either TRBD1 or TRBD2 may fit D (5 bases each). V was trimmed by 0 bases and J by 2 bases, leaving 18 bases between them. The CDR3 is made up of 17 amino acids. Germline CDR1 is GTSNPN and CDR2 is SVGIG (reference sequence). Here the CDR3 DNA reads TGTGCCTGGAGTGTAAGGTTGGGGGTAGCCGACACAGATACGCAGTATTTT. It is translated as CAWSVRLGVADTDTQYF.

The V call is TRBV11-3, the J call TRBJ1-1; no definite D call. The CDR3 consists of 13 residues. Trimming cost V 4 bases and J 1 base, with 7 bases left between them. Germline V lookup: CDR1 SGHNT, CDR2 YENEEA. CDR3 coding DNA: TGTGCCAGCAGCTACCGACAGAACACTGAAGCTTTCTTT. Translation: CASSYRQNTEAFF.

This chain links TRBV5-1 with TRBJ2-6; no clear D gene. CDR3 size: 14 residues. With 6 bases removed from V and 0 bases from J, the gap between germline ends came to 7 bases. CDR1 is SGHRS, CDR2 YFSETQ, per germline. CDR3 protein: CASMVGSGANVLTF. CDR3 coding DNA: TGCGCCAGCATGGTGGGCTCTGGGGCCAACGTCCTGACTTTC.

The chain links TRBV6-5 to TRBJ2-2; D remains unclear. Germline values: CDR1 MNHEY, CDR2 SVGAGI. CDR3 length: 12 residues. V was pared by 7 bases and J by 1 base, with 4 bases between. The CDR3 loop is CASTRNTGELFF. CDR3 sequence (DNA): TGTGCCAGCACACGGAACACCGGGGAGCTGTTTTTT.

The chain employs TRBV7-2 and TRBJ2-3, with D perhaps TRBD1 or TRBD2 (5 bases each). The germline V gene encodes CDR1 SGHTA and CDR2 FQGNSA. V dropped 3 bases and J dropped 1 base, with 14 bases sitting between them. This CDR3 has 16 amino acids. This CDR3 is CASSLGPLSRTDTQYF. For the CDR3, the DNA is TGTGCCAGCAGCTTGGGACCCCTCTCCCGCACAGATACGCAGTATTTT.

This clone was picked up one time. Other DNA sequences in this sample translate to the same CDR3. CDR3: CASKQGPNYGYTF. The CDR3 bases are TGTGCCAGCAAACAGGGGCCCAACTATGGCTACACCTTC. This chain uses TRBV19 with TRBJ1-2; TRBD1 matches 7 bases. This CDR3 comprises 13 residues. Trimming removed 9 bases from V and 2 bases from J; junction bases left unmatched: 6. Germline V gene lookup returns CDR1 LNHDA and CDR2 SQIVND (reference sequence). The full variable domain, in which reference TRBV19 and TRBJ1-2 provide the parts outside the CDR3, is DGGITQSPKYLFRKEGQNVTLSCEQNLNHDAMYWYRQDPGQGLRLIYYSQIVNDFQKGDIAEGYSVSREKKESFPLTVTSAQKNPTAFYLCASKQGPNYGYTFGSGTRLTVV.

The chain has TRBV25-1 and TRBJ1-6; no firm D call. The V end lost 3 bases, the J end lost 3 bases, and 6 bases lay between the germline ends. CDR3 length: 14 amino acids. Germline V CDR1 and CDR2: MGHDK, SYGVNS. The CDR3 DNA reads TGTGCCAGCAGTGACAGCATCTATAATTCACCCCTCCACTTT. It is translated as CASSDSIYNSPLHF.

The chain's CDR3 is CAWSMGRGGYTF. For the CDR3, the DNA is TGTGCCTGGAGTATGGGGCGCGGGGGCTACACCTTC. This chain joins TRBV30 and TRBJ1-2; D perhaps matches TRBD1 (5 bases). This CDR3 region has 12 residues. Trimming removed 2 bases at V and 8 bases at J, with 12 bases between. Germline loops: CDR1 GTSNPN, CDR2 SVGIG (reference sequence).

The chain recombines TRBV2 with TRBJ1-2; D is ambiguous. The CDR3 has 13 residues. The V end was cut by 6 bases, the J end by 0 bases, with 8 bases between. Germline CDR1 reads SNHLY; CDR2 reads FYNNEI. DNA for the CDR3: TGTGCCAGCAGACAGATCGCTAACTATGGCTACACCTTC. Amino acids: CASRQIANYGYTF.

The genes are TRBV14 and TRBJ2-3; D is perhaps TRBD2 (6 bases). Deletions cut 2 bases from V and 2 bases from J, with 14 bases between. The CDR3 has 16 amino acids. Germline V gene sequence: CDR1 SGHDN, CDR2 FVKESK. CDR3 coding DNA: TGTGCCAGCAGCCAAAGAGGGACTGGAGTCACAGATACGCAGTATTTT. As protein: CASSQRGTGVTDTQYF.

V gene TRBV23-1 combines with J gene TRBJ1-5; D gene ambiguous. TRBV23-1 is filed as an ORF, its function uncertain. This CDR3 spans 13 amino acids. V dropped 8 bases and J dropped 5 bases, with 13 bases sitting between them. The CDR3 spells CASGLWPHQPQHF. The DNA for the CDR3 is TGCGCCAGCGGGCTGTGGCCCCATCAGCCCCAGCATTTT.

Regarding this clone: At one of its ends the junction is not consistent with the germline gene, which may arise from a read error. CDR3 residues: CASNYPDTQYF. The CDR3 DNA follows: TGTGCCAGCAATTACCCAGATACGCAGTATTTT. This chain uses TRBV6-5 with TRBJ2-3, with D unclear. Germline values: CDR1 MNHEY, CDR2 SVGAGI. The CDR3 covers 11 residues.

The genes are TRBV18 and TRBJ2-5; D gene unclear. CDR1 is KGHSH, CDR2 LQKENI, per germline. The V and J ends lost 2 bases and 5 bases respectively, with 6 bases between them. CDR3 length: 12 residues. CDR3 in amino acids: CASSPGIETQYF. CDR3 bases: TGTGCCAGCTCACCAGGGATTGAGACCCAGTACTTC.

The sample holds one count of this clone. The chain combines TRBV7-2 with TRBJ2-5; D call uncertain. V lost 5 bases and J lost 3, with 7 bases in between. From germline, CDR1 is SGHTA and CDR2 FQGNSA. The CDR3 covers 12 residues. The CDR3: CASSLTKETQYF. The CDR3, as DNA: TGTGCCAGCAGCCTCACGAAAGAGACCCAGTACTTC.

Here the CDR3 DNA reads TGTGCCAGCAGTTTTTGGGTAGAACAGCCCCAGCATTTT. This gives the protein CASSFWVEQPQHF. The V and J genes are TRBV12-3 or TRBV12-4 and TRBJ1-5; D is ambiguous. This CDR3 is 13 amino acids long. V gave up 3 bases and J gave up 7 bases, with 10 bases separating them.

The chain links TRBV7-9 to TRBJ2-5; D possibly corresponds to TRBD2 (6 bases). CDR1 SEHNR and CDR2 FQNEAQ come from the germline V gene (reference sequence). The CDR3 is 15 amino acids. V lost 7 bases to trimming and J lost 1 base, with 16 bases between them. The chain's CDR3 is CASTLGSSAQETQYF. As DNA, the CDR3 is TGTGCCAGCACCCTCGGGTCTAGCGCCCAAGAGACCCAGTACTTC.

The V and J genes are TRBV19 and TRBJ2-1; D may be TRBD2 (6 bases). CDR3 length: 13 amino acids. CDR1 and CDR2 (germline): LNHDA, SQIVND (reference sequence). The V and J ends lost 8 bases and 4 bases respectively, with 12 bases between them. The CDR3 sequence is CASGASVYNEQFF. The CDR3 nucleotides read TGTGCCAGTGGGGCTAGCGTATACAATGAGCAGTTCTTC.

This sequence joins TRBV10-3 and TRBJ2-7, with unresolved D. The CDR3 is 12 amino acids. Germline V gene data show CDR1 as ENHRY and CDR2 as SYGVKD. V was shortened by 3 bases and J by 0 bases, with 3 bases between the two germline ends. The CDR3 loop reads CAISEDSYEQYF. In nucleotides, the CDR3 is TGTGCCATCAGTGAAGACTCCTACGAGCAGTACTTC.

The chain is built from TRBV12-3 or TRBV12-4 and TRBJ1-1; D may be TRBD1 (5 bases). Trimming stripped 4 bases from V and 3 bases from J, with 9 bases between. This CDR3 spans 13 amino acids. The CDR3 region has the DNA TGTGCCAGCAGTTACTCAGGGTACACTGAAGCTTTCTTT. This translates into CASSYSGYTEAFF.

The CDR3 DNA is TGTGCCAGCAGCTCCGGGACTAGCAAGAATGAGCAGTTCTTC. Residues: CASSSGTSKNEQFF. The chain uses TRBV7-2 and TRBJ2-1, with 9 bases that match TRBD2. Losses at the gene ends were 4 bases for V and 7 bases for J; bases not matched to a gene: 5. CDR1 is SGHTA, CDR2 FQGNSA, per germline. The CDR3 extends over 14 amino acids.

J is TRBJ2-7 and V is TRBV28; 8 bases line up with TRBD2. This CDR3 contains 15 residues. The germline V gene has CDR1 MDHEN and CDR2 SYDVKM. Germline trimming cut 6 bases from V and 4 bases from J; bases unmatched to any gene: 11. The CDR3 DNA follows: TGTGCCAGCAGGCTCGGGGGGGAGGTTCGTTACGAGCAGTACTTC. Protein: CASRLGGEVRYEQYF.